The TCR beta chain under discussion was sequenced for a study of OX40 agonist ivuxolimab in advanced cancers. The protocol was immunoSEQ multiplex PCR, while the TCRdb copy is restricted to in-frame clones and leaves out a portion. The repertoire holds about 13,000 clones, with about 73% as singletons. The V gene end was trimmed by 5 bases and the J gene end by 9 bases; junction bases not matched to a gene: 12. There are 16 residues in the CDR3. Germline CDR1 SEHNR, CDR2 FQNEAQ (reference sequence). Findings and caveats of the study: More expanded clones were found, on average, in CD8+ than in CD4+ T cells.

For this clone: Antigen: not known.

Material: CD4+ or CD8+ T cells sorted from blood, obtained in a trial of the OX40 agonist ivuxolimab. The rearrangement uses TRBV7-9 and TRBJ2-6, with 8 nucleotides matching TRBD2. The source is an adult with an advanced solid tumor such as melanoma, head and neck, liver or kidney cancer. The chain's CDR3 is CASSPPPLAANNVLTF. The DNA of the CDR3 is TGTGCCAGCAGCCCACCCCCACTAGCGGCAAACAACGTCCTGACTTTC. Filled out from reference TRBV7-9 and TRBJ2-6, the complete variable domain reads DTGVSQNPRHKITKRGQNVTFRCDPISEHNRLYWYRQTLGQGPEFLTYFQNEAQLEKSRLLSDRFSAERPKGSFSTLEIQRTEQGDSAMYLCASSPPPLAANNVLTFGAGSRLTVL.